These 9 T cell receptor beta chains originate from one sample sequenced in a study of blood T cell repertoires in COVID-19. The repertoire was sequenced with immunoSEQ multiplex PCR; TCRdb's copy has only in-frame clones and lacks some. Among tens of thousands of clones, around three quarters were seen once, and the ten largest hold 35%. Material: peripheral blood. The receptor source for this set is a woman in her 70s with acute or convalescent COVID-19.

The rearrangement links TRBV5-6 to TRBJ2-7, with a tentative D call TRBD1 (6 bases). Trimming removed 3 bases at V and 0 bases at J, with 7 bases between. In germline, CDR1 is SGHDT, CDR2 YYEEEE. The CDR3 sequence is 13 residues long. DNA of the CDR3: TGTGCCAGCAGCTCGGACAGCTCCTACGAGCAGTACTTC. Its translation: CASSSDSSYEQYF.

This clone was found once. This chain connects TRBV5-4 to TRBJ1-6, with D unclear. V lost 0 bases, J lost 9 bases, and 13 bases lay in between. The CDR3 contains 15 residues. The V gene's germline CDR1 is SGHNT and CDR2 YYREEE (reference sequence). The CDR3 protein is CASSLGRGEASPLHF. The CDR3 nucleotides are TGTGCCAGCAGCTTGGGACGGGGAGAGGCTTCACCCCTCCACTTT.

J is TRBJ2-5 and V is TRBV5-1; D possibly corresponds to TRBD2 (6 bases). Germline CDR1 is SGHRS and CDR2 is YFSETQ. Trimming shortened V by 4 bases and J by 3 bases, and 16 bases separated the two germline ends. The CDR3 has 15 amino acids. DNA of the CDR3: TGCGCCAGCAGCCCCGGAGGGTTCCTAAAAGAGACCCAGTACTTC. Translating it yields CASSPGGFLKETQYF.

The V and J genes are TRBV5-5 and TRBJ1-5, with 8 bases lining up with TRBD1. The length of the CDR3 is 16 residues. Trimming removed 3 bases from V and 4 bases from J; junction bases left unmatched: 9. The germline gives CDR1 SGHKS, CDR2 YYEKEE (reference sequence). CDR3 sequence: CASSSGQGIGNQPQHF. CDR3 DNA: TGTGCCAGCAGCTCTGGACAGGGCATAGGGAATCAGCCCCAGCATTTT. Combining the CDR3 with reference TRBV5-5 and TRBJ1-5 gives the whole variable domain DAGVTQSPTHLIKTRGQQVTLRCSPISGHKSVSWYQQVLGQGPQFIFQYYEKEERGRGNFPDRFSARQFPNYSSELNVNALLLGDSALYLCASSSGQGIGNQPQHFGDGTRLSIL.

The chain couples TRBV7-2 to TRBJ1-2, with a weak D call TRBD1 (5 bases). This CDR3 comprises 13 residues. Germline V lookup: CDR1 SGHTA, CDR2 FQGNSA. V gave up 2 bases and J gave up 4 bases, with 8 bases separating them. The chain's CDR3 is CASSLKRGYGYTF. The DNA for the CDR3 is TGTGCCAGCAGCTTAAAAAGGGGCTATGGCTACACCTTC.

The J gene is TRBJ1-1, the V gene TRBV20-1; D gene ambiguous. Germline lookup yields CDR1 DFQATT and CDR2 SNEGSKA (reference sequence). This CDR3 contains 9 residues. The CDR3 loop is CKSDTEAFF. The CDR3 DNA is TGCAAATCCGACACTGAAGCTTTCTTT.

This clone appeared once. This sequence joins TRBV10-3 and TRBJ2-5, with 8 bases identical to TRBD2. Per germline, CDR1 ENHRY and CDR2 SYGVKD. The CDR3 is 16 amino acids. Losses at the gene ends were 3 bases for V and 5 bases for J; bases not matched to a gene: 11. The chain's CDR3 is CAISEAAGDLKETQYF. The DNA for the CDR3 is TGTGCCATCAGTGAAGCAGCGGGGGATCTTAAGGAGACCCAGTACTTC.

This chain connects TRBV28 to TRBJ2-6, with D tentatively TRBD1 (6 bases). Per the germline V gene, CDR1 is MDHEN and CDR2 is SYDVKM. CDR3 length equals 17 residues. The germline V and J ends were trimmed by 1 base and 0 bases, with 10 bases remaining between them. This CDR3 is CASSLLTGSSGANVLTF. CDR3 DNA sequence: TGTGCCAGCAGTTTATTGACAGGTAGCTCTGGGGCCAACGTCCTGACTTTC.

This chain joins TRBV19 and TRBJ1-3; D unclear. The CDR3 loop spans 19 amino acids. The ends were cut back, 6 bases at V and 4 bases at J, with 28 bases in the middle. Germline CDR1 is LNHDA and CDR2 is SQIVND (reference sequence). The CDR3 loop is CASSPSFAGGGGWGNTIYF. For the CDR3, the DNA is TGTGCCAGTAGCCCTTCGTTTGCCGGTGGAGGAGGGTGGGGAAACACCATATATTTT.